Each of the 8 T cell receptor beta chains below was sequenced from the same sample in a study of CXCR3-negative and CXCR3-positive naive CD8 T cells. UMI-labeled TRB cDNA libraries were prepared by 5' RACE. From its re-call of the 5' RACE reads, TCRdb lists each CDR3 protein once, without DNA. The repertoire table contains roughly 3,500 distinct CDR3 sequences. Material: naive CXCR3- CD8+ T cells from blood. Subset noted: CD45RO-CCR7+CD27+CD95- naive CD8+ T cells lacking CXCR3 (TNR3-). The source is a human donor in good health. Some clones in this sample may be carry-over from other donors' samples.

Measured by frequency, this clonotype is medium-sized. The chain links TRBV4-1 to TRBJ2-3; with no DNA, the TCRdb D assignment of TRBD1 cannot be verified. The CDR3 is made up of 15 amino acids. Germline lookup yields CDR1 MGHRA and CDR2 YSYEKL. CDR3: CASSPRGGGTDTQYF.

The chain uses TRBV4-3 and TRBJ1-2. The CDR3 is 13 amino acids. CDR1 and CDR2 from the germline V gene are LGHNA and YSLEER. CDR3 residues: CASSQGTSYGYTF.

This clonotype is identified as medium-sized from frequency. This chain uses TRBV29-1 with TRBJ2-2; TCRdb picks TRBD1, but there is no DNA to check that call. The germline gives CDR1 SQVTM, CDR2 ANQGSEA. CDR3 length: 14 amino acids. The CDR3 protein is CSVRGSGNTGELFF.

This clonotype is medium-sized (0.01 to 0.1%) by frequency. The CDR3 here is CASSLVRGGSYNEQFF. V and J are TRBV7-8 and TRBJ2-1; TCRdb outputs TRBD2, but without DNA this stays unchecked. In germline, CDR1 is SGHVS, CDR2 FQNEAQ. There are 16 residues in the CDR3.

This clonotype is deemed medium-sized (0.01 to 0.1%) by its frequency. The rearrangement joins TRBV3-1 to TRBJ1-2. Germline CDR1 reads LGHDT; CDR2 reads YNNKEL (reference sequence). CDR3 length equals 12 residues. CDR3 loop: CASSQGGYGYTF.

The chain employs TRBV11-2 and TRBJ2-1; TCRdb gives TRBD1 as the D gene, but with no DNA this cannot be confirmed. From germline, CDR1 is SGHAT and CDR2 FQNNGV. This CDR3 comprises 15 residues. The CDR3 protein is CASSYRDSRDMEQFF.

The chain couples TRBV6-5 to TRBJ2-7; checking the TCRdb D call of TRBD1 is not possible without DNA. CDR3 length: 13 amino acids. Germline V gene sequence: CDR1 MNHEY, CDR2 SVGAGI. The CDR3: CASRPGTTYEQYF.

This clonotype is called medium-sized (0.01 to 0.1%) based on its frequency. The chain uses TRBV6-4 and TRBJ2-1; TCRdb picks TRBD2, but there is no DNA to check that call. Germline loops: CDR1 MRHNA, CDR2 SNTAGT. The CDR3 has 19 residues. This CDR3 reads CASRDRGLAGGPSYNEQFF.